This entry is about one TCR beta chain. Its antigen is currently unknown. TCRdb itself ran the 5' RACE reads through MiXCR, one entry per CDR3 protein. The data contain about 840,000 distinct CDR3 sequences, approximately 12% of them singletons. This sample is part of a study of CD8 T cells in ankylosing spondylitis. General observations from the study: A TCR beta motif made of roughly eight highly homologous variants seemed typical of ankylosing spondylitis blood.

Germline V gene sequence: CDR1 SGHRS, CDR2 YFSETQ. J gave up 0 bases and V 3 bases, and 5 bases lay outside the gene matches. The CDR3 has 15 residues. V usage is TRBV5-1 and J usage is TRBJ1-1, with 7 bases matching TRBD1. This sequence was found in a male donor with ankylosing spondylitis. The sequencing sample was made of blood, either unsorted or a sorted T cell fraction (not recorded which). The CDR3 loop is CASSWTTGVNTEAFF. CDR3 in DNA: TGCGCCAGCAGCTGGACAACAGGGGTGAACACTGAAGCTTTCTTT. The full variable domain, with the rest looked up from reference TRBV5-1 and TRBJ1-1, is KAGVTQTPRYLIKTRGQQVTLSCSPISGHRSVSWYQQTPGQGLQFLFEYFSETQRNKGNFPGRFSGRQFSNSRSEMNVSTLELGDSALYLCASSWTTGVNTEAFFGQGTRLTVV.